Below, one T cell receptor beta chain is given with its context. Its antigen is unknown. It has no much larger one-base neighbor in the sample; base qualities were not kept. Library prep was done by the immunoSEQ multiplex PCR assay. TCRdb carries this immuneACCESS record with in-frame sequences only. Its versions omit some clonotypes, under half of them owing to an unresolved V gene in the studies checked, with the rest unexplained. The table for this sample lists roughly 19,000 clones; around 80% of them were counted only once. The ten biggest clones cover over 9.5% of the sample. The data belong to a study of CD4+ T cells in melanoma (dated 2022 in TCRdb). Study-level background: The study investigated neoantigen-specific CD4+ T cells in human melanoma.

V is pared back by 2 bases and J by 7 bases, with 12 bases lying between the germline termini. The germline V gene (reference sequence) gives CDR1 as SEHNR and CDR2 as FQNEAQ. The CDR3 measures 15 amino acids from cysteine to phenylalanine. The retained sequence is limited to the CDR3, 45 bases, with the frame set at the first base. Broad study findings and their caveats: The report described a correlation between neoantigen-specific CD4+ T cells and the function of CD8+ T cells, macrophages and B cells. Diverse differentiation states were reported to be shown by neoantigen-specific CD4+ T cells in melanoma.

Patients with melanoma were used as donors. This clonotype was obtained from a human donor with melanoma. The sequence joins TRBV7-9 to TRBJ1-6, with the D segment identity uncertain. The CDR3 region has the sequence CASSLNRNPNSPLHF. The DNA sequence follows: TGTGCCAGCAGCTTAAATCGGAACCCAAATTCACCCCTCCACTTT.